This TCR beta chain was sequenced in a study of naive and memory T cell subsets. Study results and caveats: TCR counts from RNA may reflect activation-linked expression changes.

With 3 bases removed from V and 0 bases from J, the gap between germline ends came to 12 bases. CDR3 size: 15 residues. Germline loops: CDR1 SGHTA, CDR2 FQGNSA. Both TRBC1 and TRBC2 were covered by a beta constant-region primer of two equimolar oligonucleotides. An oligonucleotide with the SP2 primer and a 12-nucleotide UMI was ligated to the cDNA 3' end. Each CDR3 protein gets one entry after TCRdb re-called the UMI-ligation and nested PCR reads with MiXCR. The profile shows about 85,000 distinct CDR3 sequences, approximately 14% of them singletons. This clonotype showed up just a few times. What it binds is not known. CMV status came from CD4+ IFNgamma after overnight CMV lysate stimulation.

The sequence was obtained from a human donor in good health. This chain uses TRBV7-2 with TRBJ2-7; D gene ambiguous. Sequenced: central memory CD4+ T cells from blood. The CDR3 loop is CASSLTYPSSYEQYF. In DNA form, the CDR3 reads TGTGCCAGCAGCTTGACTTACCCTAGCTCCTACGAGCAGTACTTC. The variable domain in full, completed from reference TRBV7-2 and TRBJ2-7, reads GAGVSQSPSNKVTEKGKDVELRCDPISGHTALYWYRQSLGQGLEFLIYFQGNSAPDKSGLPSDRFSAERTGGSVSTLTIQRTQQEDSAVYLCASSLTYPSSYEQYFGPGTRLTVT.